The clone carrying this T cell receptor beta chain has only a few counts. The antigen remains unidentified. In building TCR beta libraries, iRepertoire HTBI primers were used together with Arm-PCR of CDR3 regions. TCRdb itself ran the multiplex PCR reads through MiXCR, one entry per CDR3 protein. The data hold about 610,000 distinct CDR3 sequences, with roughly 16% observed a single time. These data originate in a study of regulatory T cells in long-lasting Graves disease. Time point in this sample: newly diagnosed GD, antithyroid drugs for less than 3 months. Generation of the TCR library employed RNA extracted from PBMCs. General study points: Those with persistent Graves' had less TCR diversity than newly diagnosed patients. In persistent patients, shared public clonotypes (more than 2,500) outnumbered those in new patients (966).

The CDR3 runs to 15 residues. V was cut by 1 base and J by 2 bases, with 12 bases left in between. From germline, CDR1 is DFQATT and CDR2 SNEGSKA (reference sequence). The same data also went into a second study, on T cells in Graves' hyperthyroidism and ophthalmopathy. That source reports: In making diagnoses, clinical symptoms, serum thyroxine and TRAb, thyroid ultrasound and orbital computed tomography were all used. Before onset, ophthalmopathy was predicted by the model a median 6.5 months earlier.

This chain connects TRBV20-1 to TRBJ1-5; D gene unclear. This receptor was identified in a man younger than 30 with Graves disease. The sample was peripheral blood mononuclear cells (PBMCs), taken at new diagnosis, from a patient treated with antithyroid drugs. The CDR3 coding sequence is TGCAGTGCTAGAGGACATGAGGTGGGCAATCAGCCCCAGCATTTT. Protein: CSARGHEVGNQPQHF.